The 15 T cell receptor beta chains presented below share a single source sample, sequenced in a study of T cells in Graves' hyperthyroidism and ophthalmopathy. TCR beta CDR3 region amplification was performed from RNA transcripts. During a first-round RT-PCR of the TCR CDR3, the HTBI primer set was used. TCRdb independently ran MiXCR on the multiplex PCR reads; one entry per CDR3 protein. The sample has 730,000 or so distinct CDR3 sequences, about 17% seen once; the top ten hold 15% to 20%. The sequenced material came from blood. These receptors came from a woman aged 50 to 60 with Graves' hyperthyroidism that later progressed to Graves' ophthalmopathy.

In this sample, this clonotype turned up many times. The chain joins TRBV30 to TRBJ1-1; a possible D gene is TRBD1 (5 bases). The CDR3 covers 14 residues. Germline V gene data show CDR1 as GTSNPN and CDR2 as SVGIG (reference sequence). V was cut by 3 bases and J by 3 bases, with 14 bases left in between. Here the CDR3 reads CAWSARGSDTEAFF. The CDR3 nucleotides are TGTGCCTGGAGCGCCCGGGGGTCCGACACTGAAGCTTTCTTT.

This CDR3 is CASSRRTESNQPQHF. The CDR3 nucleotides are TGCGCCAGCAGCCGACGGACAGAAAGCAATCAGCCCCAGCATTTT. The chain is built from TRBV4-1 and TRBJ1-5; a weak D match, TRBD1 (6 bases). The CDR3 sequence is 15 residues long. From germline, CDR1 is MGHRA and CDR2 YSYEKL. The V end was cut by 4 bases, the J end by 1 base, with 11 bases between.

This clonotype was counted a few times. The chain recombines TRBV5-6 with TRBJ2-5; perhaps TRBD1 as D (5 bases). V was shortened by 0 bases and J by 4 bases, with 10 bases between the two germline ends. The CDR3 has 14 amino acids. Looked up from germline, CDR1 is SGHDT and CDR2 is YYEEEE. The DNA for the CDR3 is TGTGCCAGCAGCTTGGGGGGCTCTGGAGAGACCCAGTACTTC. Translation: CASSLGGSGETQYF.

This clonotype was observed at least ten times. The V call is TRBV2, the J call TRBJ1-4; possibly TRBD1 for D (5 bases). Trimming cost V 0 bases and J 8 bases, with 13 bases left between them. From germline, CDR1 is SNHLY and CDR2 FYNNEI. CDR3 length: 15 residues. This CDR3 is CASSEAGGMEEKLFF. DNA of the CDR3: TGTGCCAGCAGTGAAGCTGGGGGGATGGAAGAAAAACTGTTTTTT.

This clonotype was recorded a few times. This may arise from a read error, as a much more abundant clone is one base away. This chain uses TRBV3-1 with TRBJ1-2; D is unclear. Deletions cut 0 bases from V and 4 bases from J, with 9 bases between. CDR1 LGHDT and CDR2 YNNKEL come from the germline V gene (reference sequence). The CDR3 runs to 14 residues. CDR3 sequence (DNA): TGTGCCAGCAGCCAAGACAGGAGAAGCTATGGCTACACCTTC. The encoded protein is CASSQDRRSYGYTF. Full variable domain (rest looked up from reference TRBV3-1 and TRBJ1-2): DTAVSQTPKYLVTQMGNDKSIKCEQNLGHDTMYWYKQDSKKFLKIMFSYNNKELIINETVPNRFSPKSPDKAHLNLHINSLELGDSAVYFCASSQDRRSYGYTFGSGTRLTVV.

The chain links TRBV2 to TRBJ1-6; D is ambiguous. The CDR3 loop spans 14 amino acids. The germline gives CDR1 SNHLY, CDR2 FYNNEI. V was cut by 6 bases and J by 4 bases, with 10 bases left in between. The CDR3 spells CASSQERYNSPLHF. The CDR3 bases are TGTGCCAGCAGCCAAGAAAGGTATAATTCACCCCTCCACTTT.

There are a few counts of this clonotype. CDR3 DNA sequence: TGTGCCAGCAGTTACAGGCCCCAGGGGAGGGGTACTGAAGCTTTCTTT. Its translation: CASSYRPQGRGTEAFF. The chain is built from TRBV6-5 and TRBJ1-1, with a possible D match to TRBD1 (6 bases). This CDR3 comprises 16 residues. Per germline, CDR1 MNHEY and CDR2 SVGAGI. V lost 2 bases and J lost 5, with 18 bases in between.

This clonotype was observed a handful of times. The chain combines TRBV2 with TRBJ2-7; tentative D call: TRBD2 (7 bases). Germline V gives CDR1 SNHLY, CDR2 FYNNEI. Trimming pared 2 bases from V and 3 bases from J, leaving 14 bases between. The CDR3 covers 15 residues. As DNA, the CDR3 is TGTGCCAGCAGTGAATCGGAGGGGGGGTTCTACGAGCAGTACTTC. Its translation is CASSESEGGFYEQYF.

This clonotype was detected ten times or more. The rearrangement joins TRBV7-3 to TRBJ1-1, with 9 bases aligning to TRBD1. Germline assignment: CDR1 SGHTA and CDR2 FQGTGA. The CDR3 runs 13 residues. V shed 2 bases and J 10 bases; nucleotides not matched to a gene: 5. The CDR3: CASSLERTGVAFF. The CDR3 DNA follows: TGTGCCAGCAGCTTAGAGAGGACAGGGGTAGCTTTCTTT.

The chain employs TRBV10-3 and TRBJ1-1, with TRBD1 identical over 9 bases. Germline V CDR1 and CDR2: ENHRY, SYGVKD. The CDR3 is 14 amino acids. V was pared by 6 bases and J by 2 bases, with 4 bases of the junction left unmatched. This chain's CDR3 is CAIRQGAANTEAFF. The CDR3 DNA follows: TGTGCCATCAGACAGGGGGCTGCAAACACTGAAGCTTTCTTT.

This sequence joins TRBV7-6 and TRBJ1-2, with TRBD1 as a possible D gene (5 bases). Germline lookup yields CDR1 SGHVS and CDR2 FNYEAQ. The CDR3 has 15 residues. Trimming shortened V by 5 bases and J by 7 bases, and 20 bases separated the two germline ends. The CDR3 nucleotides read TGTGCCAGCAGCGACTCTACCGCAGGGTTCTCTGGCTACACCTTC. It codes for CASSDSTAGFSGYTF.

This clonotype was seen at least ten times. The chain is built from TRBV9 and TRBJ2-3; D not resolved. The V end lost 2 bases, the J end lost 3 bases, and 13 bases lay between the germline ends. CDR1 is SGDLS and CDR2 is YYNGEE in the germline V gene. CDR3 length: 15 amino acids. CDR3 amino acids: CASSVIGLSTDTQYF. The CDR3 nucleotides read TGTGCCAGCAGCGTCATCGGTCTTTCTACAGATACGCAGTATTTT.

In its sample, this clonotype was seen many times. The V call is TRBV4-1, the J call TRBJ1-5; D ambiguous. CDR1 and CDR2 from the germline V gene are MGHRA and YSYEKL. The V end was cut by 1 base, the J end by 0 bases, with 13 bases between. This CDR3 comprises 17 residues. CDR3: CASSQVSRVYSNQPQHF. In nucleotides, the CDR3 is TGCGCCAGCAGCCAAGTATCCAGAGTCTATAGCAATCAGCCCCAGCATTTT.

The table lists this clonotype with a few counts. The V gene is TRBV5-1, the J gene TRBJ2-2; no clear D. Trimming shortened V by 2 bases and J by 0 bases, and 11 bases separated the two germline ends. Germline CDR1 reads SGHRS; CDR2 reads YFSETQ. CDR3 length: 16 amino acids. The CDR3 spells CASSFSTDANTGELFF. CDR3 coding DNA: TGCGCCAGCAGCTTTTCCACGGACGCGAACACCGGGGAGCTGTTTTTT.

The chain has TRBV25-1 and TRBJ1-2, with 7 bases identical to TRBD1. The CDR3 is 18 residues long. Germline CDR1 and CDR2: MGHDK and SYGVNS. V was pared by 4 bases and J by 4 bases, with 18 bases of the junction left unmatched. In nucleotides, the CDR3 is TGTGCCAGCAGTGCAGCTAAAGGGGAGGGGGCTAGGGGCTATGGCTACACCTTC. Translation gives CASSAAKGEGARGYGYTF.